This entry describes one T cell receptor beta chain. The sample comes from a study of T cell responses to AZD1222 COVID-19 vaccine. Assay: immunoSEQ multiplex PCR; the TCRdb copy retains only in-frame clones and omits some. The table lists about 140,000 clones, more than 70% of them singletons. CDR1 is MDHEN, CDR2 SYDVKM, per germline. The CDR3 runs to 21 residues. Deletions cut 6 bases from V and 3 bases from J, with 33 bases between. Sequenced here: peripheral blood, sampled 28 days after the second AZD1222 dose. The clonotype was recovered from an adult who received the AZD1222 COVID-19 vaccine. This chain uses TRBV28 with TRBJ1-3; D perhaps matches TRBD1 (5 bases). This CDR3 reads CASRPRGGKLTGRTGGNTIYF. CDR3 bases: TGTGCCAGCAGACCCCGGGGGGGGAAACTTACAGGCCGGACGGGTGGAAACACCATATATTTT.